This passage covers 12 T cell receptor beta chains from one sample sequenced in a study of blood T cells in healthy people across ages. It was with a sample-barcoded 5' primer and a J-beta primer mix that a second PCR of roughly 7 to 12 cycles was run. TCRdb re-called the 5' RACE reads through MiXCR, storing one row per CDR3 protein. The table lists 920,000 or so distinct CDR3 sequences, 40% to 55% of them singletons, with around 18% in the top ten. Sequencing was done on a sample of blood. The receptor set was obtained from a woman aged 60-75 years in good health.

This clonotype has a handful of counts. The rearrangement uses TRBV6-5 and TRBJ2-7; possibly TRBD2 for D (6 bases). Germline-derived CDR1 and CDR2 are MNHEY and SVGAGI. Trimming took off 6 bases at V and 3 bases at J, with 15 bases between the two ends. CDR3 size: 14 residues. CDR3 protein: CASSSRDSFYEQYF. CDR3 DNA: TGTGCCAGCAGCTCCCGGGACTCCTTCTACGAGCAGTACTTC.

The rearrangement uses TRBV2 and TRBJ2-7; D call uncertain. CDR1 and CDR2 from the germline V gene are SNHLY and FYNNEI. V was clipped by 6 bases and J by 5 bases, with 11 bases between them. There are 12 residues in the CDR3. The CDR3 sequence: CASSDWSDEQYF. In nucleotides, the CDR3 is TGTGCCAGCAGCGACTGGAGCGACGAGCAGTACTTC.

This clonotype turned up a few times. This rearrangement joins TRBV12-5 to TRBJ2-7; D is possibly TRBD1 (6 bases). This CDR3 has 13 residues. Germline CDR1 reads LGHNT; CDR2 reads FRNRAP. Between the trimmed V and J ends, which lost 1 base and 4 bases, there was a span of 8 bases. CDR3 residues: CASGLDTGYEQYF. The CDR3 DNA reads TGTGCTAGTGGTTTGGATACAGGGTACGAGCAGTACTTC.

This clonotype has a handful of counts. The chain uses TRBV20-1 and TRBJ2-5; weak D call: TRBD2 (6 bases). V was trimmed by 3 bases and J by 5 bases, leaving 16 bases between them. CDR3 length equals 14 residues. Germline lookup yields CDR1 DFQATT and CDR2 SNEGSKA (reference sequence). The DNA for the CDR3 is TGCAGTGCTAGTAGGCGGGGAAGGTCGGAGACCCAGTACTTC. Protein: CSASRRGRSETQYF.

This clonotype was detected only once. A much larger clone differs by one base, so this may be a read error. The V gene is TRBV9, the J gene TRBJ1-4; unclear D gene. CDR1 and CDR2 (germline): SGDLS, YYNGEE. The CDR3 loop spans 16 amino acids. CDR3 region: CASSQTYGGSNEKPFF. CDR3 nucleotide sequence: TGTGCCAGCAGCCAGACCTACGGTGGCTCTAATGAAAAACCGTTTTTT.

This clonotype has more than one count but fewer than ten. The J gene is TRBJ2-5, the V gene TRBV7-8; 8 bases map to TRBD1. The DNA matches TRBJ2-7 better at its end, which makes the J call doubtful. CDR1 is SGHVS and CDR2 is FQNEAQ in the germline V gene. The CDR3 sequence is 13 residues long. CDR3 sequence: CASSVRQGLEQYF. CDR3 nucleotides: TGTGCCAGCAGCGTCAGACAGGGGCTCGAGCAGTACTTC.

The rearrangement uses TRBV18 and TRBJ2-2; 9 bases fit TRBD2. Germline V gene sequence: CDR1 KGHSH, CDR2 LQKENI. The CDR3 is 19 amino acids. Trimming removed 3 bases from V and 0 bases from J; junction bases left unmatched: 11. CDR3 nucleotides: TGTGCCAGCTCACCGAAGGTGGCTAGCGGGGCTTCGAACACCGGGGAGCTGTTTTTT. Amino acids: CASSPKVASGASNTGELFF.

This clonotype was found a few times. V is TRBV20-1 and J is TRBJ2-7; 9 positions match TRBD2. The ends lost 0 bases at V and 0 bases at J; junction bases unmatched: 6. Germline CDR1 DFQATT, CDR2 SNEGSKA (reference sequence). CDR3 length: 16 residues. The CDR3 loop reads CSAREGGRVYSYEQYF. CDR3 DNA: TGCAGTGCTAGAGAAGGCGGGAGGGTGTACTCCTACGAGCAGTACTTC.

The chain employs TRBV5-4 and TRBJ2-1; 7 positions agree with TRBD2. Trimming at V came to 5 bases and at J to 8 bases, leaving 7 bases not matched to a gene. This CDR3 is built from 13 residues. The V gene's germline CDR1 is SGHNT and CDR2 YYREEE (reference sequence). The CDR3, as DNA: TGTGCCAGCAGTAAGCGGGAAGGTTATGAGCAGTTCTTC. Translation gives CASSKREGYEQFF.

The genes are TRBV9 and TRBJ1-2; 9 bases are a match to TRBD1. Looked up from germline, CDR1 is SGDLS and CDR2 is YYNGEE. The CDR3 is 15 residues long. V lost 4 bases and J lost 2; bases outside the gene matches: 6. CDR3 bases: TGTGCCAGCAGCAAACGGGACAGGGAAAACTATGGCTACACCTTC. This sequence encodes CASSKRDRENYGYTF.

This chain joins TRBV5-1 and TRBJ2-5; 9 positions match TRBD2. Germline V gives CDR1 SGHRS, CDR2 YFSETQ. J was trimmed by 4 bases and V by 4 bases; bases with no gene match: 8. This CDR3 is built from 15 residues. The CDR3 reads CASSGSSGKRETQYF. The CDR3 region has the DNA TGCGCCAGCAGCGGTTCTAGCGGGAAGAGAGAGACCCAGTACTTC.

The V and J genes are TRBV12-3 or TRBV12-4 and TRBJ1-2; TRBD1 matches 7 bases. The J segment lost 6 bases and the V segment lost 5 bases, leaving 9 bases of the junction unmatched. The CDR3 is 14 residues long. CDR3 in amino acids: CASSIDRAGNGYTF. CDR3 sequence (DNA): TGTGCCAGCAGTATTGACAGGGCTGGAAATGGCTACACCTTC.